Sequencing of this T cell receptor (beta chain) was carried out in a study of control samples from healthy donors and cancer patients. In germline, CDR1 is MNHEY, CDR2 SVGAGI. V shed 4 bases and J shed 5 bases, with 17 bases lying between them. The CDR3 runs to 15 residues. The assay was immunoSEQ multiplex PCR, and TCRdb's table has in-frame clones only and misses some. The repertoire consists of under 200,000 clones, with approximately 86% occurring once and the leading ten covering 4% to 6%. The receptor was isolated from a woman aged 25 to 39 in good health. The chain couples TRBV6-5 to TRBJ1-1, with D possibly TRBD1 on 5 matching bases. Specimen: blood. CDR3 loop: CASSLGRAGGTEAFF. The CDR3 DNA reads as TGTGCCAGCAGTTTAGGTAGGGCCGGGGGTACTGAAGCTTTCTTT.